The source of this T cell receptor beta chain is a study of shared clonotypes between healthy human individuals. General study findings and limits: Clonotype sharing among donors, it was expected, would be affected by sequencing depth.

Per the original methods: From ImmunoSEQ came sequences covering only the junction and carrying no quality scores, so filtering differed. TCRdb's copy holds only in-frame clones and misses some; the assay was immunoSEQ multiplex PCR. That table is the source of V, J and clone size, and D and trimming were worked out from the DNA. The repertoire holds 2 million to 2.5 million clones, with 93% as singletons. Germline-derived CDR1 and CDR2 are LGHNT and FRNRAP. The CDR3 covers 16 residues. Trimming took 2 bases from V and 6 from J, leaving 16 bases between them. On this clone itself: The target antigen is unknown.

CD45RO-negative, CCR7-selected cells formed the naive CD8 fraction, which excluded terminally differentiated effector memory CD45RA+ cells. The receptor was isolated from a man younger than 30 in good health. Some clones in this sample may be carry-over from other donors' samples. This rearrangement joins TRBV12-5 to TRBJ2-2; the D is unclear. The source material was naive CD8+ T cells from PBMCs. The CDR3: CASGLQSVTRSGELFF. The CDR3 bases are TGTGCTAGTGGTTTGCAGAGCGTAACCCGATCCGGGGAGCTGTTTTTT.